The clone carrying this TCR beta chain was detected a few times. Noted time point: healthy volunteer bleed at 6 weeks. The authors extracted total RNA from unfractionated whole blood. Unique molecular identifiers were affixed to discrete cDNA molecules within the library. TCRdb itself ran the RACE reads through MiXCR, one entry per CDR3 protein. The table lists 50,000 to 70,000 distinct CDR3 sequences, under 7.5% of them singletons. This sample was included in a study of human T cells and chemical hapten exposure. Germline assignment: CDR1 MNHEY and CDR2 SVGEGT. With V trimmed by 6 bases and J by 3 bases, 17 bases remained unmatched. There are 21 residues in the CDR3.

This receptor was taken from a female donor in good health. Some clones in this sample may be carry-over from other donors' samples. Sequencing was performed on whole blood. The chain uses TRBV6-2 or TRBV6-3 and TRBJ2-1; 16 bases are shared with TRBD2. The chain's CDR3 is CASSSERGGGLAGGFYNEQFF. The CDR3 bases are TGTGCCAGCAGCTCGGAACGTGGGGGGGGACTAGCGGGAGGGTTCTACAATGAGCAGTTCTTC.